The following is a T cell receptor beta chain sequence with its context. Its cognate antigen is unknown. The germline gives CDR1 SGHRS, CDR2 YFSETQ. Trimming stripped 1 base from V and 0 bases from J, with 16 bases between. The CDR3 is made up of 17 amino acids. This entry comes from a study of T cell responses to AZD1222 COVID-19 vaccine. The study, taken as a whole, reports: White British ancestry dominated among donors, who included more females, and clonal diversity was possibly underestimated.

Using immunoSEQ multiplex PCR, the repertoire was profiled, and TCRdb retains in-frame clones only, with some absent. The sample includes 95,000 to 150,000 clones, about 89% of them seen just once. V usage is TRBV5-1 and J usage is TRBJ1-1; D gene uncertain. The source of this sequence is an adult in good health. The material was peripheral blood, obtained on day 0 of AZD1222 vaccination. CDR3: CASSLRHRQELNTEAFF. The DNA for the CDR3 is TGCGCCAGCAGCTTGCGTCACAGACAAGAGTTGAACACTGAAGCTTTCTTT.